This T cell receptor beta chain was profiled in a study of tumor-infiltrating lymphocytes in primary liver carcinoma. Whole-study context: Stage T1-T3 N0M0 and a size of about 4.2 to 11 cm characterized the tumors.

This clonotype was seen once. No conserved phenylalanine or tryptophan ends this CDR3, so it is likely a read error. Using a constant-region primer together with ProtoScript II reverse transcriptase, TCR beta cDNA was made from about 500 ng of total RNA. Slightly modified ARM-PCR with three nested multiplex PCR rounds yielded TCR beta libraries. Investigators reported that the first two PCR rounds, at roughly 11 cycles each, used TRBV1-TRBV30 forward primers with a C-beta reverse primer. TCRdb reprocessed the multiplex PCR reads via MiXCR and lists one record per CDR3 protein. The sample consists of 320,000 or so distinct CDR3 sequences, around three fifths of them appearing once. Germline DNA was extracted alongside blood RNA, which was obtained from unsorted whole blood. Infection with HBV was chronic in patients; they were treatment-naive. Investigators obtained approximately 4.1 milliliters of peripheral blood ahead of surgery.

The CDR3 has 13 amino acids. V was cut by 10 bases and J by 5 bases, with 17 bases left in between. Germline CDR1 is SGHAT and CDR2 is FQDESV (reference sequence). This clonotype was sampled from a man aged 35 to 55 with primary liver carcinoma and hepatitis B virus infection. Sequenced input: peripheral blood. The V gene is TRBV11-1, the J gene TRBJ2-5; D not resolved. CDR3 sequence reads: CANSRAPAETQYL. The CDR3 DNA sequence: TGTGCCAACAGTCGGGCCCCGGCGGAGACCCAGTACTTA.